The clone carrying this T cell receptor beta chain appeared a single time. The antigen is unknown. No infections or other immune events were documented during collection. Data came from immunoSEQ multiplex PCR; TCRdb stores just in-frame clones and leaves some out. The sample lists about 90,000 clones; around 87% were seen once. The CDR3 runs 14 residues. J gave up 3 bases and V 3 bases, and 5 bases lay outside the gene matches. Germline V gene data show CDR1 as MNHEY and CDR2 as SMNVEV (reference sequence). This record belongs to a study of identifying expanded T cells in peripheral blood. Study results and caveats: Variance in clone template counts between roughly two-week samples significantly increased with total template count across all healthy donors.

This clonotype was obtained from a person aged 18 to 75 in good health. The genes are TRBV27 and TRBJ2-7, with 7 bases that match TRBD1. Input material: blood. The CDR3 nucleotides read TGTGCCAGCAGTTTGCTACGACAGGGCTACGAGCAGTACTTC. This sequence encodes CASSLLRQGYEQYF.